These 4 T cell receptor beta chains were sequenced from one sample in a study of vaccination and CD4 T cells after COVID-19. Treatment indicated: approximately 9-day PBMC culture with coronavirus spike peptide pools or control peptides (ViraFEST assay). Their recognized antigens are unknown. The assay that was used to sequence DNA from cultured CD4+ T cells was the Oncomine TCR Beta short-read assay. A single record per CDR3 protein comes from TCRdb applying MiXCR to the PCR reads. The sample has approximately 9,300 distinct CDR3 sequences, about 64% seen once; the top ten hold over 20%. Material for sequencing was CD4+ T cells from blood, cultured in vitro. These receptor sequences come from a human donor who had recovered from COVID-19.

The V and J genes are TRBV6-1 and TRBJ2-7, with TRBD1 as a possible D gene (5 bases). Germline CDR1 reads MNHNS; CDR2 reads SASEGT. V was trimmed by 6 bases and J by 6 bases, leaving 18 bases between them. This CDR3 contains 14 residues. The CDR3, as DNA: TGTGCCAGCAGGGGAATCATAGCAGGGCTCGAGCAGTACTTC. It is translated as CASRGIIAGLEQYF.

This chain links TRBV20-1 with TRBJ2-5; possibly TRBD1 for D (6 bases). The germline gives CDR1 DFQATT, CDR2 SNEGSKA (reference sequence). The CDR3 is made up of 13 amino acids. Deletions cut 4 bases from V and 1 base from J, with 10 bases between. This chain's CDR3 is CSATRTVQETQYF. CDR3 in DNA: TGCAGTGCTACCCGGACAGTCCAAGAGACCCAGTACTTC.

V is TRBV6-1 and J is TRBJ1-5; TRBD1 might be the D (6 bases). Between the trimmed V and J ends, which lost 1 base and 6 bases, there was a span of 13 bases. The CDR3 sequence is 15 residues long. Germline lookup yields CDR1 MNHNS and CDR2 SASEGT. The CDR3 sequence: CASSEVPGAGQPQHF. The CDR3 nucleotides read TGTGCCAGCAGTGAAGTTCCAGGGGCGGGTCAGCCCCAGCATTTT.

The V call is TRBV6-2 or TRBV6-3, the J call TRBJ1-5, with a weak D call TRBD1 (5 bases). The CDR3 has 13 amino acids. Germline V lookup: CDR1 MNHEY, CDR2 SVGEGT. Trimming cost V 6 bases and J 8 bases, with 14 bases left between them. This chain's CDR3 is CASRPDGGEPQHF. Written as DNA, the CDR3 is TGTGCCAGCAGGCCAGACGGGGGGGAGCCCCAGCATTTT.